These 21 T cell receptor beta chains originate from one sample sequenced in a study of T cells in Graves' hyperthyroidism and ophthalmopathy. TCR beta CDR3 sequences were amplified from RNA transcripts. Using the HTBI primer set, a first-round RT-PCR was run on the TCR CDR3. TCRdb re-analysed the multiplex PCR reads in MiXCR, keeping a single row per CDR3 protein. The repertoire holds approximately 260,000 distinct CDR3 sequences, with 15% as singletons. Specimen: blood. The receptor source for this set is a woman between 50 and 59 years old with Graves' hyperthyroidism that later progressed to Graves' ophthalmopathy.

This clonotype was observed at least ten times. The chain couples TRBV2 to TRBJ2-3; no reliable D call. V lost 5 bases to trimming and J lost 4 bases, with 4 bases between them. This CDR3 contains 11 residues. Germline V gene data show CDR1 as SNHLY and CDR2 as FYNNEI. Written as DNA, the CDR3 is TGTGCCAGCAGTACCGCAGATACGCAGTATTTT. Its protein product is CASSTADTQYF.

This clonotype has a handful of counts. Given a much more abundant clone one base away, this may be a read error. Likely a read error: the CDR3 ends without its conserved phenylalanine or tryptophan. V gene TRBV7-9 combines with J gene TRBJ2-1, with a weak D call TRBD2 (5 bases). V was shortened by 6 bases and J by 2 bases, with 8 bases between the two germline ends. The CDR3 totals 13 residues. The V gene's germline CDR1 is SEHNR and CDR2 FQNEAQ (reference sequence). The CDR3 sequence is CASRAGAYNEQFL. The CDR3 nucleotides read TGTGCCAGCAGAGCCGGGGCCTACAATGAGCAGTTCCTC.

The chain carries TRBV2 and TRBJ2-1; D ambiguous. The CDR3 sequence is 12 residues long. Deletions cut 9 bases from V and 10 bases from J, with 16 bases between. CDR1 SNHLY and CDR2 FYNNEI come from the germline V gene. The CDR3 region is CARARPPGEQFF. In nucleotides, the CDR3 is TGTGCCAGGGCTAGGCCCCCCGGGGAGCAGTTCTTC.

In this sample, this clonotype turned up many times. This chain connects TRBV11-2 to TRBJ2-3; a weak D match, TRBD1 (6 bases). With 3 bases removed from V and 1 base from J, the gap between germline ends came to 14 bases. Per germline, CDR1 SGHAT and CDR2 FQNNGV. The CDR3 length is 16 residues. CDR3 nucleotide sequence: TGTGCCAGCAGCTTTACTTACAGGGTTCGCACAGATACGCAGTATTTT. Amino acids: CASSFTYRVRTDTQYF.

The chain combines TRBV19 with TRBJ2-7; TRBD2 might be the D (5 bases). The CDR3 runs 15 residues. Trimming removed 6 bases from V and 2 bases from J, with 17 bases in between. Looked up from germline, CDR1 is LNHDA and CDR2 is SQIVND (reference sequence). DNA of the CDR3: TGTGCCAGTAGGCACGGCCCGGGGATCACCTACGAGCAGTACTTC. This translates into CASRHGPGITYEQYF.

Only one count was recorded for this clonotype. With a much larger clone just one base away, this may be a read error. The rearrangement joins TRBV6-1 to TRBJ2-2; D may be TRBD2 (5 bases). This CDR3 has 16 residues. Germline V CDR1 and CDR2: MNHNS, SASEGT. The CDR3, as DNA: TGTGCCAGCAGTCCACAACCCCGAAGAGGTACCGGGGAGCTGCTTTTT. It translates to CASSPQPRRGTGELLF.

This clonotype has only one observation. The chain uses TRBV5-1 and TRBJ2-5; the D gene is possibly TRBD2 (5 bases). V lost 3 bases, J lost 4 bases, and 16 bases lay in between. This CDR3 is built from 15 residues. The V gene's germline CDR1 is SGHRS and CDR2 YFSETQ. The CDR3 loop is CASSWKGGSRETQYF. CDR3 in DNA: TGCGCCAGCAGCTGGAAGGGCGGGTCCAGAGAGACCCAGTACTTC.

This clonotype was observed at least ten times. The CDR3 loop is CASSASGRAGQETQYF. CDR3 in DNA: TGCGCCAGCAGCGCCTCGGGAAGGGCAGGTCAAGAGACCCAGTACTTC. J is TRBJ2-5 and V is TRBV4-1; TRBD2 might be the D (5 bases). CDR3 length: 16 residues. Trimming took off 5 bases at V and 2 bases at J, with 18 bases between the two ends. In germline, CDR1 is MGHRA, CDR2 YSYEKL.

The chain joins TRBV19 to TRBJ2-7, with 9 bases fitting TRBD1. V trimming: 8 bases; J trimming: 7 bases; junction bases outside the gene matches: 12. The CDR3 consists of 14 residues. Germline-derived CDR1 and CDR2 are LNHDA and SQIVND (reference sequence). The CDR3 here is CASSKTQGAEEQYF. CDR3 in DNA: TGTGCCAGTTCCAAAACACAGGGGGCGGAGGAGCAGTACTTC.

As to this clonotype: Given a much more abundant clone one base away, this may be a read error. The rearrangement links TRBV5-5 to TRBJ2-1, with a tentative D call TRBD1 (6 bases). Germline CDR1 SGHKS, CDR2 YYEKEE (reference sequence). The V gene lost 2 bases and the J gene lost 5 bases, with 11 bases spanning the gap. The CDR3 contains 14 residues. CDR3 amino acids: CASSFTGPDNEQFF. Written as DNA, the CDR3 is TGTGCCAGCAGCTTCACAGGGCCCGACAATGAGCAGTTCTTC.

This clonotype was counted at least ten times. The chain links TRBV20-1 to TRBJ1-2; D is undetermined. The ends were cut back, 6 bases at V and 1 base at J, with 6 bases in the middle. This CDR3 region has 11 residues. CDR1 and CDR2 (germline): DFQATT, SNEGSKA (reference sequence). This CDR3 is CSAYNNYGYTF. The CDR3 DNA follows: TGCAGTGCCTACAATAACTATGGCTACACCTTC.

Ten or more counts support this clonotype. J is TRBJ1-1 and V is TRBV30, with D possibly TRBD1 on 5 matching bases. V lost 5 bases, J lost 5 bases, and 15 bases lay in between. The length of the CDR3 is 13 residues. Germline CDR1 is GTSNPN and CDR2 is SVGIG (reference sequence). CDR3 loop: CAWGGGVRTEAFF. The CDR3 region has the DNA TGTGCCTGGGGGGGAGGTGTGCGAACTGAAGCTTTCTTT.

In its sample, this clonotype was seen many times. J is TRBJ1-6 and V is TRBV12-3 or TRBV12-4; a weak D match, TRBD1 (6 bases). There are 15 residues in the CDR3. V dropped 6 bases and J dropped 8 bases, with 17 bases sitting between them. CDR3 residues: CASSPQRGFDSPLHF. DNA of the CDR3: TGTGCCAGCAGCCCCCAGAGGGGGTTTGATTCACCCCTCCACTTT.

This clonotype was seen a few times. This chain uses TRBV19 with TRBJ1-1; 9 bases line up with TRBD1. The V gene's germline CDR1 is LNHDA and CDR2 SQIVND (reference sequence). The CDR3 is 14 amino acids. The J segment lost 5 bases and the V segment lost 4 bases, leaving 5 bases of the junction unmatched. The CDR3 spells CASSRDRVRTEAFF. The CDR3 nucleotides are TGTGCCAGTAGTAGGGACAGGGTAAGAACTGAAGCTTTCTTT.

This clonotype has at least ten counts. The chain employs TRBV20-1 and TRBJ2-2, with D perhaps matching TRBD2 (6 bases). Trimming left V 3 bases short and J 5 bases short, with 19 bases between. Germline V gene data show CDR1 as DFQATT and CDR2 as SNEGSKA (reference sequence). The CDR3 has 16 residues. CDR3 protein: CSASGEAMGRTGELFF. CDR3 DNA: TGCAGTGCTAGTGGGGAGGCTATGGGCCGAACCGGGGAGCTGTTTTTT.

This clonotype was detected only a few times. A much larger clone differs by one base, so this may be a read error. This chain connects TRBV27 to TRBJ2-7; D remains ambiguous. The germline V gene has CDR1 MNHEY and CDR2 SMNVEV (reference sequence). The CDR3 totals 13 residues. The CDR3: CASSLERSYGQYF. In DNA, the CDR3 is TGTGCCAGCAGTTTGGAACGAAGCTACGGGCAGTACTTC.

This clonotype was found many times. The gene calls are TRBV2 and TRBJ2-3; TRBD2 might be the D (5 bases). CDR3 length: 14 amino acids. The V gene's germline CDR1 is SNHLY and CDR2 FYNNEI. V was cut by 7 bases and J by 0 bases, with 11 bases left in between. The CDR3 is CASMQAASTDTQYF. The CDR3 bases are TGTGCCAGCATGCAAGCGGCTAGCACAGATACGCAGTATTTT.

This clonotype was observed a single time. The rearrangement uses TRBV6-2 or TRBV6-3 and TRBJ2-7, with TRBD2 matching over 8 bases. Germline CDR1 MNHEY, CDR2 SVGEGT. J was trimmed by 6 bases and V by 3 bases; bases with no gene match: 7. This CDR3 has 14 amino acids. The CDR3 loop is CASSYGTRAVEQYF. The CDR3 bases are TGTGCCAGCAGTTATGGGACTAGGGCGGTCGAGCAGTACTTC.

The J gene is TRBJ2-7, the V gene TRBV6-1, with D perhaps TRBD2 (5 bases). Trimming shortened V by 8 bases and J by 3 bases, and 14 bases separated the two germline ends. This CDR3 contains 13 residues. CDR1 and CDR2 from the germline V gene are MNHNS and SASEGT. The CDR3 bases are TGTGCCAGCGGAAACACGGGGAACTACGAGCAGTACTTC. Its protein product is CASGNTGNYEQYF.

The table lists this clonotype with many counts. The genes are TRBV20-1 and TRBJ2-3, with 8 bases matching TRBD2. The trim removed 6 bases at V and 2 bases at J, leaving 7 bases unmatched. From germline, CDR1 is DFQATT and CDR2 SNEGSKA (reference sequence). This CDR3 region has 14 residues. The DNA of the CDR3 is TGCAGTGCCCGCCTAGCGGGCGACACAGATACGCAGTATTTT. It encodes CSARLAGDTDTQYF.

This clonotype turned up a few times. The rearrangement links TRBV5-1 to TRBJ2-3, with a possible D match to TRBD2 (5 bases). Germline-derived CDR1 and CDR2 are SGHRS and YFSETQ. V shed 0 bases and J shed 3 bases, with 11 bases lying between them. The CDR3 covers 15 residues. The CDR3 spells CASSLALKRTDTQYF. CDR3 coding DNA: TGCGCCAGCAGCTTGGCCCTGAAGCGGACAGATACGCAGTATTTT.